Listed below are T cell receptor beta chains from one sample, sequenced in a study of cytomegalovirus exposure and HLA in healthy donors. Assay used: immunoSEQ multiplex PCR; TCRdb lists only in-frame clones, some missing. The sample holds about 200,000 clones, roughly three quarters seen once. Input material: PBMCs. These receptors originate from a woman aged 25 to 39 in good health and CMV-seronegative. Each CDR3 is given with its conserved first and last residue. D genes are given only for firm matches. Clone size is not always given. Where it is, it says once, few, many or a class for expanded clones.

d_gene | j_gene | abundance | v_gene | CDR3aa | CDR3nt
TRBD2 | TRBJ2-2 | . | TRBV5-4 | CASSFRVQRGGRGGELFF | TGTGCCAGCAGCTTCAGGGTGCAGCGGGGGGGCCGCGGCGGGGAGCTGTTTTTT
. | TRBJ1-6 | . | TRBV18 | CASSQSPGSNSPLHF | TGTGCCAGCTCTCAATCCCCAGGGTCAAATTCACCCCTCCACTTT
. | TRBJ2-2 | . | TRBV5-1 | CASSTERGSGELFF | TGCGCCAGCAGCACCGAACGGGGATCCGGGGAGCTGTTTTTT
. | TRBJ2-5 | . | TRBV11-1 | CASSLGSGEGEETQYF | TGTGCCAGCAGCTTGGGATCAGGGGAGGGGGAAGAGACCCAGTACTTC
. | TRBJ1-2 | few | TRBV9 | CASSVAQSFYGYTF | TGTGCCAGCAGCGTAGCCCAGTCCTTCTATGGCTACACCTTC
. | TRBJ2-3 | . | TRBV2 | CASSWTVGVSDTQYF | TGTGCCAGCAGTTGGACAGTTGGTGTTTCAGATACGCAGTATTTT
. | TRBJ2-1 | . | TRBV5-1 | CASSLSGGSSYNEQFF | TGCGCCAGCAGCTTGTCCGGAGGAAGCTCCTACAATGAGCAGTTCTTC
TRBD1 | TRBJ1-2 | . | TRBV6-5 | CASSPSGTGGGYTF | TGTGCCAGCTCTCCTTCTGGGACAGGCGGTGGCTACACCTTC
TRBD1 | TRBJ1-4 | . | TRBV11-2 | CASSYRRDRDNEKLFF | TGTGCCAGCAGCTACCGCCGGGACAGAGATAATGAAAAACTGTTTTTT
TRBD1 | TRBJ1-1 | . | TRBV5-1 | CASSDPGGWTEAFF | TGCGCCAGCAGCGACCCAGGGGGGTGGACTGAAGCTTTCTTT
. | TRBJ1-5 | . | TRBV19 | CASSSTGYGQPQHF | TGTGCCAGTAGCTCTACAGGGTATGGTCAGCCCCAGCATTTT
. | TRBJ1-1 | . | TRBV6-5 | CASSPRAANTEAFF | TGTGCCAGCAGTCCCAGGGCAGCAAACACTGAAGCTTTCTTT
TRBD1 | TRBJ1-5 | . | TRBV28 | CASASRDRGRQPQHF | TGTGCCAGCGCTTCCCGGGACAGGGGGCGTCAGCCCCAGCATTTT
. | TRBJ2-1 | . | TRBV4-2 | CASSQDAGRPYNEQFF | TGTGCCAGCAGCCAAGATGCGGGGAGACCCTACAATGAGCAGTTCTTC
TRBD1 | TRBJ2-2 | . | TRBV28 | CASRGGQGGTGELFF | TGTGCCAGCAGAGGGGGACAGGGAGGCACCGGGGAGCTGTTTTTT
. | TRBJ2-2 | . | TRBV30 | CAWRTLNTGELFF | TGTGCCTGGAGGACTTTAAACACCGGGGAGCTGTTTTTT
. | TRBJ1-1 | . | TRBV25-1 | CASSLGPTAFF | TGTGCCAGCAGTTTGGGCCCCACTGCTTTCTTT
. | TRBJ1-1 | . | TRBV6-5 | CASSYQGRAFF | TGTGCCAGCAGTTACCAGGGTCGGGCTTTCTTT
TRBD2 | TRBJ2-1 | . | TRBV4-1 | CASSPTLPSGRGNNEQFF | TGCGCCAGCAGCCCGACCTTACCTAGCGGGAGGGGTAACAATGAGCAGTTCTTC
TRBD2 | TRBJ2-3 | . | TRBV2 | CASSSRTSRGSTDTQYF | TGTGCCAGCAGTTCCCGGACTAGTCGGGGCAGCACAGATACGCAGTATTTT
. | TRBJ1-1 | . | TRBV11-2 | CASSPSTDGAFF | TGTGCCAGCAGCCCCTCCACTGATGGAGCTTTCTTT
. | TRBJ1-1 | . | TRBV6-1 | CASTLQGVTEAFF | TGTGCCAGCACACTACAGGGTGTAACTGAAGCTTTCTTT
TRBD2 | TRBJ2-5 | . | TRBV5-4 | CASSLETSGGETQYF | TGTGCCAGCAGCTTGGAAACTAGCGGGGGTGAGACCCAGTACTTC
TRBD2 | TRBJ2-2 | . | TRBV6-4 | CASSDGGLAGDTGELFF | TGTGCCAGCAGTGACGGGGGACTAGCGGGGGACACCGGGGAGCTGTTTTTT
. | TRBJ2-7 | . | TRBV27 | CASSSFVAAYEQYF | TGTGCCAGCAGTTCCTTCGTGGCAGCCTACGAGCAGTACTTC
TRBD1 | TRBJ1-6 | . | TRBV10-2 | CASRTGQGWNSPLHF | TGCGCCAGCAGGACGGGACAGGGATGGAATTCACCCCTCCACTTT
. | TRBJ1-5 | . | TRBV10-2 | CASGAGGQPQHF | TGCGCCAGCGGGGCCGGGGGTCAGCCCCAGCATTTT
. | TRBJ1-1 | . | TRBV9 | CASSPGHLNTEAFF | TGTGCCAGCAGCCCGGGACACCTGAACACTGAAGCTTTCTTT
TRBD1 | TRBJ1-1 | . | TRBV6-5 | CASWDRGTEAFF | TGTGCCAGCTGGGACAGGGGCACTGAAGCTTTCTTT
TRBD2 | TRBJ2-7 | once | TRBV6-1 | CATSASGSYEQYF | TGTGCCACTTCGGCTAGCGGGAGTTACGAGCAGTACTTC
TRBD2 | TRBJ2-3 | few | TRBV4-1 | CASSRSSGGARATDTQYF | TGCGCCAGCAGCCGAAGTAGCGGGGGGGCCAGGGCCACAGATACGCAGTATTTT
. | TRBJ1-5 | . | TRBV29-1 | CSVQQGNQPQHF | TGCAGCGTCCAACAGGGTAACCAGCCCCAGCATTTT
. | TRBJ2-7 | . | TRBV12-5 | CASGLTLRTATPGEQYF | TGTGCTAGTGGTTTGACTCTTAGGACAGCCACCCCTGGGGAGCAGTACTTC
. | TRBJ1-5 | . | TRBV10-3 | CAISELKDSHQPQHF | TGTGCCATCAGTGAGTTAAAGGACAGCCATCAGCCCCAGCATTTT
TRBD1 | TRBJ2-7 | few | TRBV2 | CATRTGGYEQYF | TGTGCCACTCGGACAGGGGGCTACGAGCAGTACTTC
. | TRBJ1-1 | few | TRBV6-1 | CASQQYMNTEAFF | TGTGCCAGCCAACAGTATATGAACACTGAAGCTTTCTTT
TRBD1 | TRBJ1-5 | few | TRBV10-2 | CASSWGQGRSNQPQHF | TGCGCCAGCAGTTGGGGACAGGGAAGAAGCAATCAGCCCCAGCATTTT
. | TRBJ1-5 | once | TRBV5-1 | CASSPAGDFSNQPQHF | TGCGCCAGCAGCCCGGCGGGGGACTTTAGCAATCAGCCCCAGCATTTT
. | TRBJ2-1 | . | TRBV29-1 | CSVEPELEYEQFF | TGCAGCGTTGAGCCTGAACTAGAGTATGAGCAGTTCTTC
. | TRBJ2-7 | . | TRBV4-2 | CASSQAPPGRYEQYF | TGTGCCAGCAGCCAAGCCCCTCCGGGTAGGTACGAGCAGTACTTC
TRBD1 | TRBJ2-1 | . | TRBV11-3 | CASSRQGFNEQFF | TGTGCCAGCAGCAGACAGGGGTTCAATGAGCAGTTCTTC
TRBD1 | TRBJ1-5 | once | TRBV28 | CARTDRGSNQPQHF | TGTGCCAGGACCGACAGGGGAAGCAATCAGCCCCAGCATTTT
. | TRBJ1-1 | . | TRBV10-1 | CASSDRVTEAFF | TGCGCCAGCAGTGACAGGGTCACTGAAGCTTTCTTT
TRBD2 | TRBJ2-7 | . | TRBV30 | CAWSTPSHLAGVYEQYF | TGTGCCTGGAGTACCCCCAGTCATCTGGCGGGGGTATACGAGCAGTACTTC
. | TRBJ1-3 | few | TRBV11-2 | CASSLVRYSGNTIYF | TGTGCCAGCAGCTTAGTCCGGTACTCTGGAAACACCATATATTTT
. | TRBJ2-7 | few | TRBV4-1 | CASSQADSRTYEQYF | TGCGCCAGCAGCCAAGCGGACAGTCGGACCTACGAGCAGTACTTC
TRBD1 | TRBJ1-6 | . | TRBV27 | CASSLNKDRSPLHF | TGTGCCAGCAGTTTAAATAAGGACAGGTCACCCCTCCACTTT
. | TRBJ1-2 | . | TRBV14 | CASSRTAPIYGYTF | TGTGCCAGCAGCCGGACAGCCCCAATCTATGGCTACACCTTC
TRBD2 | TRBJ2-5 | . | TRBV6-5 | CASSYSLAVQETQYF | TGTGCCAGCAGTTATTCACTAGCGGTCCAAGAGACCCAGTACTTC
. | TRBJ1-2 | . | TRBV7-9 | CASSGNVQGYTF | TGTGCCAGCAGCGGCAACGTCCAGGGCTACACCTTC
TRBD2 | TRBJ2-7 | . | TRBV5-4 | CASSLSSGGLAYEQYF | TGTGCCAGCAGCTTGTCGAGCGGGGGGCTGGCCTACGAGCAGTACTTC
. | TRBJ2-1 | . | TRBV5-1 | CASSLGGSSYNEQFF | TGCGCCAGCAGCTTGGGCGGTTCCTCCTACAATGAGCAGTTCTTC